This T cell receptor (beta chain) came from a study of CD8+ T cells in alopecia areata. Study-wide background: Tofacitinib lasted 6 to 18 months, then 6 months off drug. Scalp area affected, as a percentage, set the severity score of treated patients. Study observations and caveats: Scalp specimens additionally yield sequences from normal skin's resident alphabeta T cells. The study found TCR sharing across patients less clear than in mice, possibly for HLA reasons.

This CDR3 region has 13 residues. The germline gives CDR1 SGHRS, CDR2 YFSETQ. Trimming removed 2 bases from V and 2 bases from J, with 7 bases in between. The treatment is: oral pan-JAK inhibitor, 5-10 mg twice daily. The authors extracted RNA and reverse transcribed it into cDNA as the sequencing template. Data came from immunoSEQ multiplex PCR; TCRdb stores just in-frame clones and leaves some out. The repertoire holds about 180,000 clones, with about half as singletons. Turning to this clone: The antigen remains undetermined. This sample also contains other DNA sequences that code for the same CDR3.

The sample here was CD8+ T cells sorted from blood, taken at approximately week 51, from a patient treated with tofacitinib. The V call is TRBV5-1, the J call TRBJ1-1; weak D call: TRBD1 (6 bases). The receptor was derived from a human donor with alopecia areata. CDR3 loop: CASSLQGNTEAFF. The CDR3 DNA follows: TGCGCCAGCAGCTTACAGGGCAACACTGAAGCTTTCTTT.